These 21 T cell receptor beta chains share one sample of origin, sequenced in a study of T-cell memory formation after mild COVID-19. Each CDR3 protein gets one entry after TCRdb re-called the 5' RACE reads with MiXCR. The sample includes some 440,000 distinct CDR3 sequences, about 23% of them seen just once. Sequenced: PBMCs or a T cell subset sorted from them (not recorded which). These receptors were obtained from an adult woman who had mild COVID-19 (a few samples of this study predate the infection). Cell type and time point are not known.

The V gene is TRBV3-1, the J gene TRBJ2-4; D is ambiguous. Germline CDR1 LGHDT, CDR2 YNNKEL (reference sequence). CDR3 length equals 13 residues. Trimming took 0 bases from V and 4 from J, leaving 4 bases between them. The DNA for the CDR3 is TGTGCCAGCAGCCAAGATCAGAAAAACATTCAGTACTTC. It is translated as CASSQDQKNIQYF. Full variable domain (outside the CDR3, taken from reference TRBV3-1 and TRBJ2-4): DTAVSQTPKYLVTQMGNDKSIKCEQNLGHDTMYWYKQDSKKFLKIMFSYNNKELIINETVPNRFSPKSPDKAHLNLHINSLELGDSAVYFCASSQDQKNIQYFGAGTRLSVL.

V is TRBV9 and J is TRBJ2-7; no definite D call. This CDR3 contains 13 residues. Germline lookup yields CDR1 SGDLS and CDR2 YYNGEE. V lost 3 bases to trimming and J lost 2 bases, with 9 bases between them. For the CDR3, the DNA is TGTGCCAGCAGCGGAGGCACTACCTACGAGCAGTACTTC. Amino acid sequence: CASSGGTTYEQYF.

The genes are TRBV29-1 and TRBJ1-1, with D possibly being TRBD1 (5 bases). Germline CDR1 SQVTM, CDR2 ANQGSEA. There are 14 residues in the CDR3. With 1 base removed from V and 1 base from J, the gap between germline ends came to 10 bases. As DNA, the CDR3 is TGCAGCGTTGAAGGGGGCTTAACGAACACTGAAGCTTTCTTT. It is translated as CSVEGGLTNTEAFF.

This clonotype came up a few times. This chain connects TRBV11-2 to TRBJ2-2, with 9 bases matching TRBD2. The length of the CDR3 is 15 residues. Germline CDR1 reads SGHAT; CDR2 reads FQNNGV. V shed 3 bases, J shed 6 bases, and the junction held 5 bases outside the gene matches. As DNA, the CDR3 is TGTGCCAGCAGCTTGGGACTAGCTACGTCCGGGGAGCTGTTTTTT. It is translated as CASSLGLATSGELFF. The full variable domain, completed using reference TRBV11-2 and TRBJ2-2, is EAGVAQSPRYKIIEKRQSVAFWCNPISGHATLYWYQQILGQGPKLLIQFQNNGVVDDSQLPKDRFSAERLKGVDSTLKIQPAKLEDSAVYLCASSLGLATSGELFFGEGSRLTVL.

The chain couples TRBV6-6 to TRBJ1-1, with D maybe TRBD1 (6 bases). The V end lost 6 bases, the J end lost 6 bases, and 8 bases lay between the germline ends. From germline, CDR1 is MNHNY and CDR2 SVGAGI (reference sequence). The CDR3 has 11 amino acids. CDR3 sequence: CASRAGAEAFF. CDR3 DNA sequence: TGTGCCAGCAGGGCAGGGGCTGAAGCTTTCTTT.

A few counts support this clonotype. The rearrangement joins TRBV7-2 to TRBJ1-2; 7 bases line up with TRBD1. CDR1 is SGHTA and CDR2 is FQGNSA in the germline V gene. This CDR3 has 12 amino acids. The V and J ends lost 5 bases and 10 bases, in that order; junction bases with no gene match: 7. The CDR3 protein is CASSPPTGTYTF. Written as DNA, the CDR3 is TGTGCCAGCAGCCCGCCGACAGGGACCTACACCTTC.

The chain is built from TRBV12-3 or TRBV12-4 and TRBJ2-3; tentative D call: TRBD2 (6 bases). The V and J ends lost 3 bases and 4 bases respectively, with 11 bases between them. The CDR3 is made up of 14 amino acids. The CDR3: CASSLGPGADTQYF. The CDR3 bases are TGTGCCAGCAGTTTGGGGCCGGGGGCAGATACGCAGTATTTT.

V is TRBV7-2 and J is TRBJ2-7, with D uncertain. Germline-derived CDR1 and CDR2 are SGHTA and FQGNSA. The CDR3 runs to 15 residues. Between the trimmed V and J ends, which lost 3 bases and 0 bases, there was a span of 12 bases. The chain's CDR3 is CASSLSAFSSYEQYF. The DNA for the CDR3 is TGTGCCAGCAGCTTGTCGGCTTTTAGCTCCTACGAGCAGTACTTC.

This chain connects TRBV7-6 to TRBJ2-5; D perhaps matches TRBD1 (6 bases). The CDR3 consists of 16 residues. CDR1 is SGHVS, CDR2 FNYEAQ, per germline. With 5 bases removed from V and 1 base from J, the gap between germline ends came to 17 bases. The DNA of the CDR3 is TGTGCCAGCAGCGAAGCTCACAGGGATGCCCAAGAGACCCAGTACTTC. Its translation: CASSEAHRDAQETQYF. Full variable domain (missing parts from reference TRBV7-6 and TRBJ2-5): GAGVSQSPRYKVTKRGQDVALRCDPISGHVSLYWYRQALGQGPEFLTYFNYEAQQDKSGLPNDRFSAERPEGSISTLTIQRTEQRDSAMYRCASSEAHRDAQETQYFGPGTRLLVL.

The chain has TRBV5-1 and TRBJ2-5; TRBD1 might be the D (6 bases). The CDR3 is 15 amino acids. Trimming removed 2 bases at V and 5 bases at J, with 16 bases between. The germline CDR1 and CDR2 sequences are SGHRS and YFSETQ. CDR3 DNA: TGCGCCAGCAGCTTCTCAGGGGCGCTGGGGGAGACCCAGTACTTC. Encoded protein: CASSFSGALGETQYF.

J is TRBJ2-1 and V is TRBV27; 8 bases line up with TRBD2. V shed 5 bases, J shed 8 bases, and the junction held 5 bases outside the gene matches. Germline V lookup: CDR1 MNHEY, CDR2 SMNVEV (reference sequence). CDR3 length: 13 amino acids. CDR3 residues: CASSPSGSDEQFF. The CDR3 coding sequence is TGTGCCAGCAGTCCCAGCGGGAGTGATGAGCAGTTCTTC.

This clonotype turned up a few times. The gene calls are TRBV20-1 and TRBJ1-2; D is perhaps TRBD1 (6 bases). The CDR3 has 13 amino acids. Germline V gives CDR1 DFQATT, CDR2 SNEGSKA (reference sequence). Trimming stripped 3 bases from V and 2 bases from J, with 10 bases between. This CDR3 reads CSASPGQNYGYTF. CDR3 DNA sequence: TGCAGTGCTAGCCCCGGACAGAACTATGGCTACACCTTC.

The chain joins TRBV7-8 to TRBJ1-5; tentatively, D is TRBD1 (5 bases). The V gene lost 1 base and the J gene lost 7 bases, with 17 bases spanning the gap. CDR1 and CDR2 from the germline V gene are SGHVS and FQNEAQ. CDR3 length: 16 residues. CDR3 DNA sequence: TGTGCCAGCAGCTTAGGTGTCGGGGCCAAGAGGCAGCCCCAGCATTTT. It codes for CASSLGVGAKRQPQHF.

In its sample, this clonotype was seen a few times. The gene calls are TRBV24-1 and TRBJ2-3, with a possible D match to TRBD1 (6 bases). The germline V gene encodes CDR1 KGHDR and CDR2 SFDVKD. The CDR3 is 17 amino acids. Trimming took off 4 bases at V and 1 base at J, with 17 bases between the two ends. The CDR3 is CATSDSNRAPGTDTQYF. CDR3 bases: TGTGCCACCAGTGACTCTAACAGGGCCCCTGGCACAGATACGCAGTATTTT.

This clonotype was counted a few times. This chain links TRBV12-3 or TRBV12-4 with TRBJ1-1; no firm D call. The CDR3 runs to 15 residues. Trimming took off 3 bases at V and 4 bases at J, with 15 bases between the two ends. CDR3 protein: CASSFLGRVGTEAFF. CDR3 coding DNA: TGTGCCAGCAGTTTTTTAGGGAGGGTTGGCACTGAAGCTTTCTTT.

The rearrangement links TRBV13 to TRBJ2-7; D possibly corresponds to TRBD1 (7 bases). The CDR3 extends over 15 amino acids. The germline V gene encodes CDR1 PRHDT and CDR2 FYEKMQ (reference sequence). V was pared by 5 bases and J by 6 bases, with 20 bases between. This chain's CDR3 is CASSQGGHAPREQYF. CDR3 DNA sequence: TGTGCCAGCAGCCAGGGGGGACACGCGCCCCGCGAGCAGTACTTC.

The CDR3 is CASSYSSSGSSEQFF. The CDR3 coding sequence is TGTGCCAGCAGTTACTCCTCTAGCGGGTCTAGTGAGCAGTTCTTC. The chain couples TRBV6-5 to TRBJ2-1, with 8 bases matching TRBD2. Germline V gene sequence: CDR1 MNHEY, CDR2 SVGAGI. V trimming: 0 bases; J trimming: 9 bases; junction bases outside the gene matches: 7. This CDR3 contains 15 residues.

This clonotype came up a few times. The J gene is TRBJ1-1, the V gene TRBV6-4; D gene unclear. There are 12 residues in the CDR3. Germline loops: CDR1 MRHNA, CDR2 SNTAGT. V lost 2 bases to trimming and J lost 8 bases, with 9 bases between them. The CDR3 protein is CASSDGHSEAFF. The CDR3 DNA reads TGTGCCAGCAGTGACGGGCACTCGGAAGCTTTCTTT.

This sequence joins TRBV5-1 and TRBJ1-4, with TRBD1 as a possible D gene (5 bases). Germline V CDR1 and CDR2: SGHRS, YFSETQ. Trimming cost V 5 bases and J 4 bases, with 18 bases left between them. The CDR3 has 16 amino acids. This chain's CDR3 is CASRDFGRDGNEKLFF. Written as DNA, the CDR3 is TGCGCCAGCAGGGATTTCGGCCGGGACGGTAATGAAAAACTGTTTTTT.

As DNA, the CDR3 is TGCAGTGCTCCCCCGGGGAGCTATGGCTACACCTTC. Protein product: CSAPPGSYGYTF. The J gene is TRBJ1-2, the V gene TRBV20-1; D call uncertain. This CDR3 contains 12 residues. From germline, CDR1 is DFQATT and CDR2 SNEGSKA (reference sequence). V was pared by 5 bases and J by 4 bases, with 11 bases between.

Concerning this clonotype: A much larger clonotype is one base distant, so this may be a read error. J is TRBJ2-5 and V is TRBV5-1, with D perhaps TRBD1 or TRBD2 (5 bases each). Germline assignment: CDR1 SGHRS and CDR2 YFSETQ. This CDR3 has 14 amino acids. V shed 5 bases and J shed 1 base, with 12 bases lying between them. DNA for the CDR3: TGCGCCAGCAGGCTGGGGACCTCCCAAGAGACCCAGTACTTC. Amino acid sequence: CASRLGTSQETQYF.